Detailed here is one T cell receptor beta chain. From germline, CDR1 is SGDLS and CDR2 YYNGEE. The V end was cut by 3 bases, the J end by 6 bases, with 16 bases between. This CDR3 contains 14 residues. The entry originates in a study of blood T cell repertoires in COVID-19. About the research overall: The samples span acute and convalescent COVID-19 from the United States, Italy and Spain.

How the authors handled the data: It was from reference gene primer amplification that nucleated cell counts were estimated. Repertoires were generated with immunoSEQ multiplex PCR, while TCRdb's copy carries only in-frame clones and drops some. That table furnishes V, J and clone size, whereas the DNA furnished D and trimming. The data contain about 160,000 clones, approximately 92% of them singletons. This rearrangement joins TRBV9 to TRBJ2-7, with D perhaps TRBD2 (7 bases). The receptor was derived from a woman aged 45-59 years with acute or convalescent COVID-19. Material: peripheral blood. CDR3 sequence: CASSAQQGGGEQYF. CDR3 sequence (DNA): TGTGCCAGCAGCGCCCAACAGGGAGGGGGCGAGCAGTACTTC.